This TCR beta chain appears in the sequencing data of a study of blood T cell repertoires in COVID-19. Study as a whole: Donors in the United States, Italy and Spain gave samples during acute or convalescent COVID-19. From T cells, B-cell-depleted T cells, or PBMCs came the material, which was cDNA or gDNA.

The authors' processing: Counts of nucleated cells, estimated from reference gene primer amplification, were obtained. Here immunoSEQ multiplex PCR was the method, and the copy in TCRdb shows in-frame clones only, minus some. V, J and clone size reflect that table, while D and trimming were determined from the DNA. The data show 200,000 to 250,000 clones, 70% to 90% seen once. The CDR3 is made up of 11 amino acids. Germline V lookup: CDR1 ENHRY, CDR2 SYGVKD. J gave up 7 bases and V 9 bases, and 2 bases lay outside the gene matches. This TCR was sampled from a man aged 50 to 60 with acute or convalescent COVID-19. The sample consisted of peripheral blood. This sequence joins TRBV10-3 and TRBJ1-1; 10 nucleotides agree with TRBD1. The CDR3 DNA reads TGTGCCATTGGGACAGGGGATGAAGCTTTCTTT. Translation: CAIGTGDEAFF.